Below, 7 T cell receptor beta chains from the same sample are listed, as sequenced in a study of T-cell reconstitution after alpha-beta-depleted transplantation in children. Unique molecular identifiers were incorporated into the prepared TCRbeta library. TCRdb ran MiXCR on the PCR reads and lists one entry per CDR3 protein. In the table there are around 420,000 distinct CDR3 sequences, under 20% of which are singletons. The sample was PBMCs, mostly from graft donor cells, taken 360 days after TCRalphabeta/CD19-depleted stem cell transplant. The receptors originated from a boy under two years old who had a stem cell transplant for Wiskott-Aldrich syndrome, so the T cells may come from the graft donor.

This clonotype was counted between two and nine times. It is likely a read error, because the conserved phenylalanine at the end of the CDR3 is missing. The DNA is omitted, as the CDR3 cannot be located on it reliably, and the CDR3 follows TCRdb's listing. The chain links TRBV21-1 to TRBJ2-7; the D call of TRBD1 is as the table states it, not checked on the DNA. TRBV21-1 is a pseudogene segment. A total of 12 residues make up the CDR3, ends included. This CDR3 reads CASSKEGTGFSL.

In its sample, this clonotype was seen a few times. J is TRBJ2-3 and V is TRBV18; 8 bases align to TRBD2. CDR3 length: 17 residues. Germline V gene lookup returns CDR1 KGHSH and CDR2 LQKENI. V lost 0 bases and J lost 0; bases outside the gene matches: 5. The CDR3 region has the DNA TGTGCCAGCTCACCACCGACCGGGACTAGGAGCACAGATACGCAGTATTTT. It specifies CASSPPTGTRSTDTQYF. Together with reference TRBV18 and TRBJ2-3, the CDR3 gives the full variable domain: NAGVMQNPRHLVRRRGQEARLRCSPMKGHSHVYWYRQLPEEGLKFMVYLQKENIIDESGMPKERFSAEFPKEGPSILRIQQVVRGDSAAYFCASSPPTGTRSTDTQYFGPGTRLTVL.

CDR3 loop: CATSDFRESGRNEQFF. CDR3 bases: TGTGCCACCAGTGATTTCAGGGAGAGTGGCCGCAATGAGCAGTTCTTC. The V gene is TRBV24-1, the J gene TRBJ2-1; possibly TRBD1 or TRBD2 for D (5 bases each). Germline V gene sequence: CDR1 KGHDR, CDR2 SFDVKD. V lost 1 base, J lost 6 bases, and 15 bases lay in between. The CDR3 spans 16 residues.

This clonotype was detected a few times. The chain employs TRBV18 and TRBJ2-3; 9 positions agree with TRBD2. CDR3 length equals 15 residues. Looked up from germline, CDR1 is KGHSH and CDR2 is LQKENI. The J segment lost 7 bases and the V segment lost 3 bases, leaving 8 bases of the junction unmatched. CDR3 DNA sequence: TGTGCCAGCTCACCGGTAGCGGGAGTTGCAAATACGCAGTATTTT. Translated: CASSPVAGVANTQYF.

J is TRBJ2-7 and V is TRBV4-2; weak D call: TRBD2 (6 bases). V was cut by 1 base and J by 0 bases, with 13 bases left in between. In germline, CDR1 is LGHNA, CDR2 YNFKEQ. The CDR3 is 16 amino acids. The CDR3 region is CASSQGTTTSSYEQYF. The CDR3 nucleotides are TGTGCCAGCAGCCAAGGTACGACGACTAGCTCCTACGAGCAGTACTTC.

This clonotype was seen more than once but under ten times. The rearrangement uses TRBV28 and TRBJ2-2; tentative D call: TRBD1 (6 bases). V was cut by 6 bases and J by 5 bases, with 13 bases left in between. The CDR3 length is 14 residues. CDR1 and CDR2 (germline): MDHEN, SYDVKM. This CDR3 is CASRQGSRTGELFF. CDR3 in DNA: TGTGCCAGCAGACAGGGAAGTAGAACCGGGGAGCTGTTTTTT.

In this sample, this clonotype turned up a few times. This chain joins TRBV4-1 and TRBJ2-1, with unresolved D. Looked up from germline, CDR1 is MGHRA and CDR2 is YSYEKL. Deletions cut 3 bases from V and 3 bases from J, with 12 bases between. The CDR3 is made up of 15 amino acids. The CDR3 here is CASSHALQFYNEQFF. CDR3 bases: TGCGCCAGCAGCCATGCGTTGCAATTCTACAATGAGCAGTTCTTC.